A selection of T cell receptor beta chains follows, all from one sample in a study of blood T cell repertoires in COVID-19. Only in-frame clones appear in the TCRdb table, and some are missing; sequencing was by immunoSEQ multiplex PCR. The sample includes around 170,000 clones, roughly 81% of them seen just once. The sample consisted of peripheral blood. These receptors all come from an elderly woman with COVID-19, enrolled during active disease. The CDR3 runs from the conserved cysteine through the conserved F or W. Each record gives: J gene, V gene, CDR3 protein.

j_gene: TRBJ2-6
v_gene: TRBV6-5
CDR3aa: CASSYSRDRANVLTF

j_gene: TRBJ2-5
v_gene: TRBV27
CDR3aa: CASSWGVGETQYF

j_gene: TRBJ2-3
v_gene: TRBV5-1
CDR3aa: CASSLAAGYTDTQYF

j_gene: TRBJ2-7
v_gene: TRBV19
CDR3aa: CASSRGRQDGEQYF

j_gene: TRBJ1-4
v_gene: TRBV2
CDR3aa: CASSPRGGYEKLFF

j_gene: TRBJ1-4
v_gene: TRBV7-9
CDR3aa: CASSPGAGQYEKLFF

j_gene: TRBJ2-7
v_gene: TRBV11-2
CDR3aa: CASSLVQRWTSGLYEQYF

j_gene: TRBJ1-1
v_gene: TRBV21-1
CDR3aa: CASSAEQGARTEAFF

j_gene: TRBJ1-5
v_gene: TRBV6-5
CDR3aa: CASSPGHSGGQPQHF

j_gene: TRBJ2-7
v_gene: TRBV29-1
CDR3aa: CSVAAGAEQYF

j_gene: TRBJ2-1
v_gene: TRBV6-1
CDR3aa: CASSEVKDWAYNEQFF

j_gene: TRBJ2-7
v_gene: TRBV7-2
CDR3aa: CASSLVGPYEQYF

j_gene: TRBJ1-2
v_gene: TRBV7-9
CDR3aa: CASSLLSGINYGYTF

j_gene: TRBJ2-7
v_gene: TRBV5-1
CDR3aa: CASSEGLAGGNSYEQYF

j_gene: TRBJ1-2
v_gene: TRBV5-4
CDR3aa: CASSLRGQGYGYTF

j_gene: TRBJ2-3
v_gene: TRBV18
CDR3aa: CASSPGSGGRTDTQYF

j_gene: TRBJ1-2
v_gene: TRBV3-1/TRBV3-2
CDR3aa: CASSYWTGGDGYTF

j_gene: TRBJ2-2
v_gene: TRBV7-9
CDR3aa: CASWGGESGELFF

j_gene: TRBJ2-1
v_gene: TRBV27
CDR3aa: CASSLSLPHYYNEQFF

j_gene: TRBJ1-2
v_gene: TRBV19
CDR3aa: CASSIAAGGNYGYTF

j_gene: TRBJ2-7
v_gene: TRBV19
CDR3aa: CASSRLAGGNEQYF

j_gene: TRBJ2-7
v_gene: TRBV27
CDR3aa: CASSWGLAVSYEQYF

j_gene: TRBJ1-2
v_gene: TRBV5-4
CDR3aa: CASSRGQEPTPGYTF

j_gene: TRBJ2-7
v_gene: TRBV3-1/TRBV3-2
CDR3aa: CASSRGLEAYEQYF

j_gene: TRBJ1-1
v_gene: TRBV2
CDR3aa: CASSEYGQNTEAFF

j_gene: TRBJ1-5
v_gene: TRBV9
CDR3aa: CASSVEGGPYSNQPQHF

j_gene: TRBJ2-1
v_gene: TRBV3-1/TRBV3-2
CDR3aa: CASSPPGLAVNEQFF

j_gene: TRBJ2-1
v_gene: TRBV7-2
CDR3aa: CASSLRVAGGRGEQFF

j_gene: TRBJ1-1
v_gene: TRBV28
CDR3aa: CASSLGENTEAFF

j_gene: TRBJ1-6
v_gene: TRBV7-2
CDR3aa: CASSFGPGQGSSPLHF

j_gene: TRBJ2-5
v_gene: TRBV3-1/TRBV3-2
CDR3aa: CASSQDTFPGGWYF

j_gene: TRBJ1-5
v_gene: TRBV10-3
CDR3aa: CAITSGGAQPQHF

j_gene: TRBJ2-7
v_gene: TRBV7-9
CDR3aa: CASSTTTGFHEQYF

j_gene: TRBJ2-6
v_gene: TRBV11-3
CDR3aa: CASSLVKGTGKFGANVLTF

j_gene: TRBJ2-7
v_gene: TRBV28
CDR3aa: CASSSSGTGTYEQYF

j_gene: TRBJ2-7
v_gene: TRBV10-3
CDR3aa: CAISDSGYEQYF

j_gene: TRBJ2-7
v_gene: TRBV29-1
CDR3aa: CSVKRQGYEQYF

j_gene: TRBJ1-2
v_gene: TRBV29-1
CDR3aa: CSVPNRDYGYTF

j_gene: TRBJ1-5
v_gene: TRBV12-3/TRBV12-4
CDR3aa: CASKEGLNQPQHF

j_gene: TRBJ2-1
v_gene: TRBV6-5
CDR3aa: CASSYSASEAGNEQFF

j_gene: TRBJ2-1
v_gene: TRBV28
CDR3aa: CASSLLAGVGRGNEQFF

j_gene: TRBJ2-5
v_gene: TRBV7-2
CDR3aa: CASSLAGPGNKETQYF

j_gene: TRBJ2-7
v_gene: TRBV10-3
CDR3aa: CAISEREGAYEQYF

j_gene: TRBJ2-7
v_gene: TRBV2
CDR3aa: CAGGASGGDEQYF

j_gene: TRBJ2-3
v_gene: TRBV29-1
CDR3aa: CSAVAGTDTQYF

j_gene: TRBJ1-1
v_gene: TRBV6-5
CDR3aa: CASSYERNTEAFF

j_gene: TRBJ2-2
v_gene: TRBV7-9
CDR3aa: CASSRGTGELFF

j_gene: TRBJ2-2
v_gene: TRBV6-1
CDR3aa: CASSEPNGAGEYTGELFF

j_gene: TRBJ1-1
v_gene: TRBV9
CDR3aa: CASSVDGTGYTEAFF

j_gene: TRBJ2-1
v_gene: TRBV2
CDR3aa: CASTPGLAGGNEQFF

j_gene: TRBJ1-1
v_gene: TRBV19
CDR3aa: CASSTGQGWTEAFF

j_gene: TRBJ2-7
v_gene: TRBV4-2
CDR3aa: CASSQDRTGEITYEQYF

j_gene: TRBJ1-1
v_gene: TRBV7-9
CDR3aa: CASSLGQGYTEAFF

j_gene: TRBJ1-1
v_gene: TRBV27
CDR3aa: CASSLAYKFRGTEAFF

j_gene: TRBJ1-1
v_gene: TRBV29-1
CDR3aa: CSVERSMNTEAFF

j_gene: TRBJ1-6
v_gene: TRBV10-3
CDR3aa: CAISDRDTNYNSPLHF

j_gene: TRBJ2-7
v_gene: TRBV9
CDR3aa: CASSVGRLAGGFEQYF

j_gene: TRBJ2-3
v_gene: TRBV5-1
CDR3aa: CASSLGTGRRDTQYF

j_gene: TRBJ2-7
v_gene: TRBV13
CDR3aa: CASSPGLTYEQYF